One and the same sample provided the 22 T cell receptor beta chains below, sequenced in a study of blood T cell repertoires in COVID-19. TCRdb keeps only in-frame clones here, not all; method: immunoSEQ multiplex PCR. The sample has approximately 170,000 clones, 70% to 90% seen once. The sequencing input was PBMCs or T cells enriched from blood (not recorded which). These TCRs come from a woman between 18 and 29 years old who had recovered from COVID-19.

This chain joins TRBV7-2 and TRBJ2-1; 9 bases fit TRBD2. Looked up from germline, CDR1 is SGHTA and CDR2 is FQGNSA. The CDR3 has 15 residues. The junction had 4 bases not matched to a gene; V was cut back by 1 base and J by 6 bases. The CDR3 bases are TGTGCCAGCAGCTTAGGTAGCGGGAGTTTCAATGAGCAGTTCTTC. This translates into CASSLGSGSFNEQFF.

In DNA, the CDR3 is TGTGCCAGCGGGGGCGGGGGGGGAATACATGAGCAGTTCTTC. This sequence encodes CASGGGGGIHEQFF. The rearrangement links TRBV6-5 to TRBJ2-1; 9 positions match TRBD2. J was trimmed by 8 bases and V by 8 bases; bases with no gene match: 10. Germline V CDR1 and CDR2: MNHEY, SVGAGI. This CDR3 comprises 14 residues.

This chain links TRBV7-2 with TRBJ2-3, with 7 bases fitting TRBD1. The V gene end was trimmed by 4 bases and the J gene end by 1 base; junction bases not matched to a gene: 8. Germline lookup yields CDR1 SGHTA and CDR2 FQGNSA. CDR3 length: 16 residues. This CDR3 is CASSSKRTGRTDTQYF. The CDR3 bases are TGTGCCAGCAGCTCTAAAAGGACAGGTCGCACAGATACGCAGTATTTT.

The V and J genes are TRBV7-3 and TRBJ2-1, with D tentatively TRBD2 (6 bases). Per germline, CDR1 SGHTA and CDR2 FQGTGA. The CDR3 has 14 residues. V was clipped by 4 bases and J by 4 bases, with 11 bases between them. The CDR3 spells CASSSGEAYNEQFF. The CDR3 nucleotides are TGTGCCAGCAGCTCTGGGGAGGCGTACAATGAGCAGTTCTTC.

The genes are TRBV27 and TRBJ2-1, with D possibly being TRBD2 (5 bases). The CDR3 consists of 17 residues. Germline CDR1 and CDR2: MNHEY and SMNVEV (reference sequence). Trimming took off 3 bases at V and 5 bases at J, with 20 bases between the two ends. CDR3 in DNA: TGTGCCAGCAGTTTTTTCCTAATGGGAGAGACGAACAATGAGCAGTTCTTC. Amino acids: CASSFFLMGETNNEQFF.

The chain links TRBV28 to TRBJ1-1; D remains unclear. The V and J ends lost 4 bases and 1 base respectively, with 10 bases between them. This CDR3 has 14 residues. The germline CDR1 and CDR2 sequences are MDHEN and SYDVKM. This CDR3 reads CASSWSNGNTEAFF. In DNA form, the CDR3 reads TGTGCCAGCAGTTGGAGTAATGGGAACACTGAAGCTTTCTTT.

The chain carries TRBV9 and TRBJ2-7; 11 bases fit TRBD2. V dropped 0 bases and J dropped 6; count of bases not matched to a gene: 8. The CDR3 sequence is 16 residues long. Germline V CDR1 and CDR2: SGDLS, YYNGEE. CDR3 amino acids: CASSVGGPSGRTEQYF. The CDR3, as DNA: TGTGCCAGCAGCGTAGGAGGTCCTAGCGGGAGGACCGAGCAGTACTTC. The full variable domain, in which reference TRBV9 and TRBJ2-7 provide the parts outside the CDR3, is DSGVTQTPKHLITATGQRVTLRCSPRSGDLSVYWYQQSLDQGLQFLIQYYNGEERAKGNILERFSAQQFPDLHSELNLSSLELGDSALYFCASSVGGPSGRTEQYFGPGTRLTVT.

The V call is TRBV7-6, the J call TRBJ1-1; D remains ambiguous. The V gene's germline CDR1 is SGHVS and CDR2 FNYEAQ. This CDR3 region has 13 residues. V lost 3 bases, J lost 4 bases, and 9 bases lay in between. The CDR3, as DNA: TGTGCCAGCAGCTTCAGGTTGGGCACTGAAGCTTTCTTT. It is translated as CASSFRLGTEAFF.

The V call is TRBV6-5, the J call TRBJ2-2, with a tentative D call TRBD2 (6 bases). The germline CDR1 and CDR2 sequences are MNHEY and SVGAGI. The germline V and J ends were trimmed by 6 bases and 1 base, with 12 bases remaining between them. This CDR3 comprises 15 residues. The CDR3 reads CASREGLENTGELFF. The CDR3 bases are TGTGCCAGCAGGGAGGGGCTCGAGAACACCGGGGAGCTGTTTTTT.

This clone was counted a few times. This chain connects TRBV29-1 to TRBJ2-3, with D possibly being TRBD2 (6 bases). Germline lookup yields CDR1 SQVTM and CDR2 ANQGSEA. The CDR3 is 14 amino acids. The V gene lost 3 bases and the J gene lost 0 bases, with 10 bases spanning the gap. Written as DNA, the CDR3 is TGCAGCGTTGATTCTAGCGCTAGCACAGATACGCAGTATTTT. This encodes CSVDSSASTDTQYF.

The rearrangement links TRBV27 to TRBJ2-1; TRBD2 aligns across 11 bases. The ends lost 2 bases at V and 5 bases at J; junction bases unmatched: 2. The CDR3 consists of 15 residues. Germline loops: CDR1 MNHEY, CDR2 SMNVEV (reference sequence). The CDR3 here is CASSLGTSGNNEQFF. CDR3 bases: TGTGCCAGCAGTTTAGGGACTAGCGGCAACAATGAGCAGTTCTTC.

This clone showed up just a few times. The chain carries TRBV18 and TRBJ2-7; D possibly corresponds to TRBD1 (8 bases). V was pared by 4 bases and J by 7 bases, with 14 bases between. From germline, CDR1 is KGHSH and CDR2 LQKENI. This CDR3 region has 13 residues. This CDR3 is CASSLGQGGEQYF. The CDR3 DNA reads TGTGCCAGCTCACTAGGACAGGGAGGGGAGCAGTACTTC.

V and J are TRBV3-1 (or the pseudogene TRBV3-2) and TRBJ1-5; D not resolved. Deletions cut 3 bases from V and 7 bases from J, with 7 bases between. CDR3 length: 12 residues. Germline V CDR1 and CDR2: LGHDT, YNNKEL (reference sequence). The CDR3 DNA is TGTGCCAGCAGCCAGGGCGCCCAGCCCCAGCATTTT. This translates into CASSQGAQPQHF.

The chain has TRBV29-1 and TRBJ2-7; TRBD1 matches at 9 bases. Germline CDR1 SQVTM, CDR2 ANQGSEA. J lost 2 bases, V lost 2 bases, and 10 bases had no gene match. This CDR3 is 16 amino acids long. CDR3 amino acids: CSVESWTGDRAYEQYF. The CDR3 DNA follows: TGCAGCGTTGAATCCTGGACAGGGGATAGGGCCTACGAGCAGTACTTC.

J is TRBJ2-2 and V is TRBV7-2, with D unclear. The CDR3 is made up of 13 amino acids. Germline V gene lookup returns CDR1 SGHTA and CDR2 FQGNSA. Trimming pared 5 bases from V and 5 bases from J, leaving 9 bases between. Here the CDR3 DNA reads TGTGCCAGCAGCGCAAGCTTTACCGGGGAGCTGTTTTTT. It encodes CASSASFTGELFF.

This chain connects TRBV28 to TRBJ1-2; D is undetermined. The CDR3 is 14 amino acids. Between the trimmed V and J ends, which lost 6 bases and 2 bases, there was a span of 13 bases. Germline-derived CDR1 and CDR2 are MDHEN and SYDVKM. Here the CDR3 DNA reads TGTGCCAGCAGACCCCTTAGAGGGAACTATGGCTACACCTTC. It yields the protein CASRPLRGNYGYTF.

The chain employs TRBV30 and TRBJ1-1, with D tentatively TRBD1 (5 bases). This CDR3 contains 15 residues. Germline V lookup: CDR1 GTSNPN, CDR2 SVGIG (reference sequence). The V end was cut by 1 base, the J end by 4 bases, with 16 bases between. For the CDR3, the DNA is TGTGCCTGGAGTGGACGGACCGGGGGTTTCACTGAAGCTTTCTTT. Its translation: CAWSGRTGGFTEAFF.

The V call is TRBV18, the J call TRBJ1-3; D call uncertain. Trimming stripped 7 bases from V and 0 bases from J, with 10 bases between. The germline gives CDR1 KGHSH, CDR2 LQKENI. The CDR3 consists of 14 residues. In nucleotides, the CDR3 is TGTGCCAGCTTAGCGTCGAGCTCTGGAAACACCATATATTTT. Amino acids: CASLASSSGNTIYF.

The rearrangement joins TRBV6-5 to TRBJ2-3; TRBD2 aligns across 8 bases. V was pared by 5 bases and J by 2 bases, with 3 bases of the junction left unmatched. The germline V gene encodes CDR1 MNHEY and CDR2 SVGAGI. The CDR3 consists of 14 residues. CDR3 region: CASSTGLDTDTQYF. In nucleotides, the CDR3 is TGTGCCAGCAGTACGGGACTAGACACAGATACGCAGTATTTT.

The chain recombines TRBV4-1 with TRBJ2-1; D remains ambiguous. The CDR3 covers 11 residues. The ends were cut back, 1 base at V and 10 bases at J, with 5 bases in the middle. The germline CDR1 and CDR2 sequences are MGHRA and YSYEKL. This chain's CDR3 is CASSQGAEQFF. The CDR3 DNA reads TGCGCCAGCAGCCAAGGGGCGGAGCAGTTCTTC.

V gene TRBV5-4 combines with J gene TRBJ2-2, with 8 bases matching TRBD2. Germline V gives CDR1 SGHNT, CDR2 YYREEE (reference sequence). V lost 3 bases, J lost 4 bases, and 14 bases stayed unmatched. The CDR3 extends over 18 amino acids. CDR3 sequence (DNA): TGTGCCAGCAGCTCGGGGGGCGCGGCGGGAGGTATCACCGGGGAGCTGTTTTTT. Translated, it gives CASSSGGAAGGITGELFF.

The V gene is TRBV28, the J gene TRBJ2-7; 8 nucleotides align to TRBD1. The CDR3 loop spans 16 amino acids. Germline V gene lookup returns CDR1 MDHEN and CDR2 SYDVKM. Trimming cost V 10 bases and J 4 bases; bases outside gene matches: 18. Here the CDR3 reads CATKGLGAGGPYEQYF. CDR3 nucleotides: TGTGCCACCAAGGGGCTTGGGGCAGGGGGCCCATACGAGCAGTACTTC. The full variable domain, with the rest looked up from reference TRBV28 and TRBJ2-7, is DVKVTQSSRYLVKRTGEKVFLECVQDMDHENMFWYRQDPGLGLRLIYFSYDVKMKEKGDIPEGYSVSREKKERFSLILESASTNQTSMYLCATKGLGAGGPYEQYFGPGTRLTVT.